The clone carrying this TCR beta chain has a count of ten or more. Its target is not known. The data were obtained in a study of regulatory T cells in long-lasting Graves disease. Turning to the study itself: Graves' disease counted as persistent after over 5 years of antithyroid drugs with positive TSH receptor antibodies.

The time point denotes: persistent/refractory GD, antithyroid drugs over 5 years with positive TRAb. Generation of the TCR library employed RNA extracted from PBMCs. Study-level findings and limits: Less diverse TCR repertoires were seen in persistent Graves' patients than in newly diagnosed ones.

Arm-PCR with iRepertoire HTBI primers amplified the CDR3 regions for these TCR beta libraries. TCRdb re-called the multiplex PCR reads through MiXCR, storing one row per CDR3 protein. This sample has a few hundred thousand distinct CDR3 sequences; 23% occur once, and the top ten carry approximately 26%. The source was peripheral blood mononuclear cells (PBMCs), collected when the disease was refractory, from a patient treated with antithyroid drugs. The origin of this receptor is a female donor with Graves disease.

CDR3 sequence: CASSPRDRLNTEAFF. CDR3 sequence (DNA): TGTGCCAGCAGTCCCCGGGACAGACTGAACACTGAAGCTTTCTTT. This chain connects TRBV2 to TRBJ1-1; 7 bases agree with TRBD1. This CDR3 comprises 15 residues. From germline, CDR1 is SNHLY and CDR2 FYNNEI. Germline trimming cut 5 bases from V and 0 bases from J; bases unmatched to any gene: 6. The full variable domain, rest sourced from reference TRBV2 and TRBJ1-1, is EPEVTQTPSHQVTQMGQEVILRCVPISNHLYFYWYRQILGQKVEFLVSFYNNEISEKSEIFDDQFSVERPDGSNFTLKIRSTKLEDSAMYFCASSPRDRLNTEAFFGQGTRLTVV.